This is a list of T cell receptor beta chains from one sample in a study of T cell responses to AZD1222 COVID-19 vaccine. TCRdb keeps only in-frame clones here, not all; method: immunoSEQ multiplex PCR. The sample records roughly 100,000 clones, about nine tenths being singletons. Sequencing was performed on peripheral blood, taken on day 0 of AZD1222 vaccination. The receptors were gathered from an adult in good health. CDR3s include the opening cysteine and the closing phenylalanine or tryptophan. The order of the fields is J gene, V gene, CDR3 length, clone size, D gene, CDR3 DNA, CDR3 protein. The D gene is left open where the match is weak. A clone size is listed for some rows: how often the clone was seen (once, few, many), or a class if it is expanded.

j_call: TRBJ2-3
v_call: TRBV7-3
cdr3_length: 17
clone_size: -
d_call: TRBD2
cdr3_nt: TGTGCCAGCAGCTTAAGAGAGGCCGGCGGGAGGGGAGATACGCAGTATTTT
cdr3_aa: CASSLREAGGRGDTQYF

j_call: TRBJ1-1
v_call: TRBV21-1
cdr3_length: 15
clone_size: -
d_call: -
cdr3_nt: TGTGCCAGCAGCAGCCGGGACAGGGACCACACTGAAGCTTTCTTT
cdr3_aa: CASSSRDRDHTEAFF

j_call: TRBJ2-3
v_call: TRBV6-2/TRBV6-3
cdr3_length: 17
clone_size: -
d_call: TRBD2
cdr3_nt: TGTGCCAGCAGTAGGGCGGGCGGGACTAGCGTTATTACGGCGCAGTATTTT
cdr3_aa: CASSRAGGTSVITAQYF

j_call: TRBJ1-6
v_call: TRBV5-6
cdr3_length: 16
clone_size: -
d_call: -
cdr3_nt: TGTGCCAGCAGCTTGGAAGGGACGGATCATAATTCACCCCTCCACTTT
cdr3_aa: CASSLEGTDHNSPLHF

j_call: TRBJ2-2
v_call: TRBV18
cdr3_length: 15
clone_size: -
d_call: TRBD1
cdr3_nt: TGTGCCAGCTCACCGGGGACAGCAGACACCGGGGAGCTGTTTTTT
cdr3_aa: CASSPGTADTGELFF

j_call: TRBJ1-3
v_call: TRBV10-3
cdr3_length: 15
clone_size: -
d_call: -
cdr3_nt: TGTGCCATCAGCCCACAGTTTAACTCTGGAAACACCATATATTTT
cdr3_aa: CAISPQFNSGNTIYF

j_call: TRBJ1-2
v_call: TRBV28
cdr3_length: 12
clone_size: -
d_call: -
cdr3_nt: TGTGCCAGCAAGACGGGTAGCTATGGCTACACCTTC
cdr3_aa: CASKTGSYGYTF

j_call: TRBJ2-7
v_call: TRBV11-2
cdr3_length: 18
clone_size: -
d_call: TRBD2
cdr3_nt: TGTGCCAGCAGCCGAACAAACCCTAGCGGGGCCGACTCCTACGAGCAGTACTTC
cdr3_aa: CASSRTNPSGADSYEQYF

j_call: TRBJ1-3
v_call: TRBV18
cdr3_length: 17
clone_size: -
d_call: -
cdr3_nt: TGTGCCAGCTCACCTTCACTAACATACGGCTCTGGAAACACCATATATTTT
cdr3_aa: CASSPSLTYGSGNTIYF

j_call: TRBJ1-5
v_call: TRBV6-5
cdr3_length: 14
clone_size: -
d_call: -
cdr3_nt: TGTGCCAGCAGCTTCGACAGGCTGGGGCAGCCCCAGCATTTT
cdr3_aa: CASSFDRLGQPQHF

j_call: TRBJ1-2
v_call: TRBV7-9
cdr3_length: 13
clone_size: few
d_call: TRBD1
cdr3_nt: TGTGCCAGCAGCCGGGACAGGGGGCTTGGCTACACCTTC
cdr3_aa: CASSRDRGLGYTF

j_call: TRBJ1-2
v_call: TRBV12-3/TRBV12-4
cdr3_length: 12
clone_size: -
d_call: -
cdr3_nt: TGTGCCAGCAGCAGCGTTCTGGGACGGGGGACCTTC
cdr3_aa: CASSSVLGRGTF

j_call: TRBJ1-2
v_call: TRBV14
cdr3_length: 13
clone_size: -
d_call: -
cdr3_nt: TGTGCCAGCAGCACTTCGACCGTCGGTGGCTACACCTTC
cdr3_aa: CASSTSTVGGYTF

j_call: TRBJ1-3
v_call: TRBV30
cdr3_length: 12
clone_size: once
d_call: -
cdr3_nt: TGTGCCTGGATTTTTTCTGGAAACACCATATATTTT
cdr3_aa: CAWIFSGNTIYF

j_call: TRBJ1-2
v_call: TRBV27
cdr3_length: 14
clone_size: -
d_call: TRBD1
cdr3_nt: TGTGCCAGCAGACCGACAGGGGGCTCCTATGGCTACACCTTC
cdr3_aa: CASRPTGGSYGYTF